This T cell receptor (beta chain) was recorded in a study of blood T cells in healthy people across ages. Study-wide results and caveats: Age advanced and TCR beta diversity per million T cells fell, roughly linearly.

CDR1 is LNHNV, CDR2 YYDKDF, per germline (reference sequence). The junction had 9 bases not matched to a gene; V was cut back by 3 bases and J by 8 bases. CDR3 size: 14 residues. This clonotype has a handful of counts. Its antigen is unknown. Combining a sample-barcoded 5' primer with a J-beta primer mix, a second PCR ran for 7 to 11 cycles. Every cDNA molecule carried a tag from a template-switch adaptor bearing 12 random nucleotides. Per-sample output comprised a minimum of 2.5 million paired-end reads containing CDR3. TCRdb passed the 5' RACE reads through MiXCR, listing each CDR3 protein once. This sample has 540,000 or so distinct CDR3 sequences, with 27% found just once. They isolated at least 6.5 million PBMCs from each sample.

The origin of this receptor is a woman in her 70s in good health. The chain has TRBV15 and TRBJ1-2; 7 bases are shared with TRBD1. The sequencing sample was made of blood. The CDR3 DNA reads as TGTGCCACCAGCAGGGCGACAGGGAATTGGGGCTACACCTTC. It encodes CATSRATGNWGYTF. Looking up the rest from reference TRBV15 and TRBJ1-2 gives the full variable domain: DAMVIQNPRYQVTQFGKPVTLSCSQTLNHNVMYWYQQKSSQAPKLLFHYYDKDFNNEADTPDNFQSRRPNTSFCFLDIRSPGLGDTAMYLCATSRATGNWGYTFGSGTRLTVV.